The rows below give T cell receptor beta chains drawn from one sample of a study of identical twins. TCRdb fed the 5' RACE reads into MiXCR, producing one record per CDR3 protein. The sample lists some 760,000 distinct CDR3 sequences, around a sixth seen once, with roughly 13% in the top ten. These data were also filed under a second study, of T cells expressing NK-cell markers.

The specimen was PBMCs. The receptors here all came from a woman between 18 and 29 years old in good health. Both conserved end residues are part of each CDR3. Each record gives: CDR3 length, V gene, J gene, D gene, clone size, CDR3 DNA, CDR3 protein. A D gene is named only where the DNA matches it firmly. The size field is filled for only some rows; it gives once, few, many or a size class.

len: 14
v_gene: TRBV6-5
j_gene: TRBJ2-2
d_gene: NA
abundance: NA
CDR3nt: TGTGCCAGCAGTTACCGCCAGGGAACCGGGGAGCTGTATTTT
CDR3aa: CASSYRQGTGELYF

len: 15
v_gene: TRBV20-1
j_gene: TRBJ2-6
d_gene: NA
abundance: NA
CDR3nt: TGCAGTGCTAGACCAGGAGTCGCTGGGGCCAACGTCCTGACTTTC
CDR3aa: CSARPGVAGANVLTF

len: 12
v_gene: TRBV3-1
j_gene: TRBJ2-1
d_gene: TRBD1
abundance: NA
CDR3nt: TGTGCCAGCAGCCAAGATACGAGGGGGCGGTTCTTC
CDR3aa: CASSQDTRGRFF

len: 13
v_gene: TRBV6-5
j_gene: TRBJ1-2
d_gene: NA
abundance: NA
CDR3nt: TGTGCCAGCAGTTACTCAAGGTTTAATGGCTACACCTTC
CDR3aa: CASSYSRFNGYTF

len: 14
v_gene: TRBV12-3/TRBV12-4
j_gene: TRBJ2-4
d_gene: NA
abundance: few
CDR3nt: TGTGCCAGCAGAGGGCAGATAGCCAAAAACATTCAGTACTTC
CDR3aa: CASRGQIAKNIQYF

len: 13
v_gene: TRBV20-1
j_gene: TRBJ2-3
d_gene: NA
abundance: few
CDR3nt: TGCAGTGCTACTAGACTAGGTGGAGATACGCAGTATTTT
CDR3aa: CSATRLGGDTQYF

len: 15
v_gene: TRBV3-1
j_gene: TRBJ1-2
d_gene: TRBD1
abundance: NA
CDR3nt: TGTGCCAGCAGCCCACAGTCGACAGGGGGCGATGGCTACACCTTC
CDR3aa: CASSPQSTGGDGYTF

len: 15
v_gene: TRBV6-2/TRBV6-3
j_gene: TRBJ1-1
d_gene: NA
abundance: few
CDR3nt: TGTGCCAGCAGTTGCCCCGGGACCTACAACACTGAAGCTTTCTTT
CDR3aa: CASSCPGTYNTEAFF

len: 13
v_gene: TRBV12-3/TRBV12-4
j_gene: TRBJ1-1
d_gene: NA
abundance: many
CDR3nt: TGTGCCAGCAGTTTTCCGCCCGGGACTGAAGCTTTCTTT
CDR3aa: CASSFPPGTEAFF

len: 14
v_gene: TRBV18
j_gene: TRBJ2-1
d_gene: NA
abundance: few
CDR3nt: TGTGCCAGCCTCCGGGACGGCCCTTACAATGAGCAGTTCTTC
CDR3aa: CASLRDGPYNEQFF

len: 15
v_gene: TRBV6-1
j_gene: TRBJ1-6
d_gene: TRBD1
abundance: many
CDR3nt: TGTGCCAGCAGCCGACAGGGGGCAGGAAATTCACCCCTCCACTTT
CDR3aa: CASSRQGAGNSPLHF

len: 13
v_gene: TRBV29-1
j_gene: TRBJ1-2
d_gene: NA
abundance: few
CDR3nt: TGCAGCGTTGACAGACTCGCCGGCTATGGCTACACCTTC
CDR3aa: CSVDRLAGYGYTF

len: 14
v_gene: TRBV7-9
j_gene: TRBJ1-1
d_gene: NA
abundance: few
CDR3nt: TGTGCCAGCAGCTTAATAACGGTTAACACTGAAGCTTTCTTT
CDR3aa: CASSLITVNTEAFF

len: 14
v_gene: TRBV5-1
j_gene: TRBJ2-1
d_gene: NA
abundance: many
CDR3nt: TGCGCCAGCAGAATTCAGGGTTCCCACAATGAGCAGTTCTTC
CDR3aa: CASRIQGSHNEQFF

len: 16
v_gene: TRBV5-1
j_gene: TRBJ2-3
d_gene: NA
abundance: NA
CDR3nt: TGCGCCAGCAGCTTGGGGCAGGCCTTTAGCACAGATACGCAGTATTTT
CDR3aa: CASSLGQAFSTDTQYF

len: 15
v_gene: TRBV7-9
j_gene: TRBJ2-7
d_gene: NA
abundance: NA
CDR3nt: TGTGCCAGCAGCCGATCCGGGACTCTTGGGAACGAGCAGTACTTC
CDR3aa: CASSRSGTLGNEQYF

len: 12
v_gene: TRBV6-5
j_gene: TRBJ1-1
d_gene: NA
abundance: NA
CDR3nt: TGTGCCAGCAGTTACTTAGGGGTTGAAGCTTTCTTT
CDR3aa: CASSYLGVEAFF

len: 17
v_gene: TRBV6-5
j_gene: TRBJ1-4
d_gene: TRBD1
abundance: NA
CDR3nt: TGTGCCAGCAGTTACTCCCTTGGGACAGAGGGCAATGAAAAACTGTTTTTT
CDR3aa: CASSYSLGTEGNEKLFF

len: 16
v_gene: TRBV20-1
j_gene: TRBJ2-1
d_gene: TRBD2
abundance: NA
CDR3nt: TGCAGTGCTAGTCCTAGCGGGGGTAGCTCCTACAATGAGCAGTTCTTC
CDR3aa: CSASPSGGSSYNEQFF

len: 13
v_gene: TRBV10-3
j_gene: TRBJ1-3
d_gene: NA
abundance: NA
CDR3nt: TGTGCCACTGCGAGAGACTCTGGAAACACCATATATTTT
CDR3aa: CATARDSGNTIYF

len: 13
v_gene: TRBV5-1
j_gene: TRBJ2-7
d_gene: NA
abundance: NA
CDR3nt: TGCGCCAGCAGGAGGGACGTGACCTACGAGCAGTACTTC
CDR3aa: CASRRDVTYEQYF

len: 15
v_gene: TRBV20-1
j_gene: TRBJ2-2
d_gene: NA
abundance: NA
CDR3nt: TGCAGTGCTAAGCCCCCCGCCCCGAACACCGGGGAGCTGTTTTTT
CDR3aa: CSAKPPAPNTGELFF

len: 15
v_gene: TRBV21-1
j_gene: TRBJ2-5
d_gene: NA
abundance: NA
CDR3nt: TGTGCCAGCAGCAAGTTACCCGGGAACGAGGGGACCCAGTACTTC
CDR3aa: CASSKLPGNEGTQYF

len: 13
v_gene: TRBV7-7
j_gene: TRBJ2-2
d_gene: NA
abundance: few
CDR3nt: TGTGCCAGCAGCGGATCCAGGGCCGGGGAGCTGTTTTTT
CDR3aa: CASSGSRAGELFF

len: 16
v_gene: TRBV12-3/TRBV12-4
j_gene: TRBJ1-3
d_gene: NA
abundance: many
CDR3nt: TGTGCCAGCAGTTTCCGGGACACAAGATATGGAAACACCATATATTTT
CDR3aa: CASSFRDTRYGNTIYF

len: 16
v_gene: TRBV6-5
j_gene: TRBJ2-7
d_gene: NA
abundance: NA
CDR3nt: TGTGCCAGCAGTTACCGGCGGGCAGGGGCGGCGGGCGAGCAGTACTTC
CDR3aa: CASSYRRAGAAGEQYF

len: 14
v_gene: TRBV10-3
j_gene: TRBJ2-2
d_gene: NA
abundance: NA
CDR3nt: TGTGCCATCAGTAGGGGGGCGAACTCCGGGGAGCTGTTTTTT
CDR3aa: CAISRGANSGELFF

len: 14
v_gene: TRBV30
j_gene: TRBJ2-4
d_gene: NA
abundance: NA
CDR3nt: TGTGCCTCTCAGACAGGCTTAGCCAAAAACATTCAGTACTTC
CDR3aa: CASQTGLAKNIQYF

len: 13
v_gene: TRBV6-1
j_gene: TRBJ2-7
d_gene: NA
abundance: few
CDR3nt: TGTGCCAGCAGTAGCCCACGGAGGCACGAGCAGTACTTC
CDR3aa: CASSSPRRHEQYF

len: 12
v_gene: TRBV7-9
j_gene: TRBJ1-2
d_gene: NA
abundance: NA
CDR3nt: TGCGCCAGCAGCTTCACCAACTATGGCTACACCTTC
CDR3aa: CASSFTNYGYTF

len: 11
v_gene: TRBV12-3/TRBV12-4
j_gene: TRBJ2-7
d_gene: NA
abundance: many
CDR3nt: TGTGCCAGCGGGGGTTTGTACGAGCAGTACTTC
CDR3aa: CASGGLYEQYF

len: 19
v_gene: TRBV4-2
j_gene: TRBJ2-3
d_gene: TRBD1
abundance: once
CDR3nt: TGTGCCAGCAGCCAACCCGGGACAGGGGGCATCGGGGCCCTAGATACGCAGTATTTT
CDR3aa: CASSQPGTGGIGALDTQYF

len: 13
v_gene: TRBV6-1
j_gene: TRBJ1-4
d_gene: NA
abundance: few
CDR3nt: TGTGCCAGCAGCCTCGGGACTGCCGAAAAACTGTTTTTT
CDR3aa: CASSLGTAEKLFF

len: 12
v_gene: TRBV5-1
j_gene: TRBJ2-1
d_gene: TRBD1
abundance: NA
CDR3nt: TGCGCCACCAGCCTGACCGGGACAGGGGAGTTCTTC
CDR3aa: CATSLTGTGEFF

len: 16
v_gene: TRBV28
j_gene: TRBJ2-1
d_gene: TRBD2
abundance: NA
CDR3nt: TGTGCCAGCAGTTTAGGATCGAGCGGGGGTCGCAATGAGCAGTTCTTC
CDR3aa: CASSLGSSGGRNEQFF

len: 18
v_gene: TRBV7-3
j_gene: TRBJ2-6
d_gene: NA
abundance: once
CDR3nt: TGTGCCAGCAGCTGGCGACAGGAGCTTCGCTCTGGGGCCAACGTCCTGACTTTC
CDR3aa: CASSWRQELRSGANVLTF

len: 15
v_gene: TRBV7-6
j_gene: TRBJ2-7
d_gene: TRBD2
abundance: NA
CDR3nt: TGTGCCAGCAGCTCACTAGCGGGGGAGGCCTACGAGCAGTACTTC
CDR3aa: CASSSLAGEAYEQYF